Each of the 21 T cell receptor beta chains below was sequenced from the same sample in a study of CD8+ T cells in alopecia areata (dated by TCRdb to the late 2010s). The library was produced with the immunoSEQ multiplex PCR assay. To provide template for TCR sequencing, every sample had RNA extracted and reverse transcribed into cDNA. Not all clones reach the TCRdb copy of this immuneACCESS table, which keeps in-frame sequences only. Checked studies attribute under half of the gap to unresolved V genes and leave the rest unexplained. Counted in this sample were nearly 110,000 clones; roughly 89% of them appeared once. The ten largest account for less than 30% of the sample. The time point label of this sample denotes: less than 30 weeks on oral tofacitinib. In the paper's terms, the treatment or condition label means: oral pan-JAK inhibitor, 5-10 mg twice daily. This material consisted of CD8+ T cells sorted from blood, taken at week 24, from a patient treated with tofacitinib. These TCRs come from a human donor with alopecia areata.

This clone was found a few times. The chain couples TRBV5-6 to TRBJ1-1, with D possibly matching TRBD1 (5 bases). Germline values: CDR1 SGHDT, CDR2 YYEEEE. V lost 2 bases to trimming and J lost 6 bases, with 8 bases between them. This CDR3 has 12 residues. CDR3 nucleotides: TGTGCCAGCAGCTTACGGGGCCCTGAAGCTTTCTTT. Its protein product is CASSLRGPEAFF. The complete variable domain, with remaining parts taken from reference TRBV5-6 and TRBJ1-1, reads DAGVTQSPTHLIKTRGQQVTLRCSPKSGHDTVSWYQQALGQGPQFIFQYYEEEERQRGNFPDRFSGHQFPNYSSELNVNALLLGDSALYLCASSLRGPEAFFGQGTRLTVV.

The chain recombines TRBV4-1 with TRBJ2-1, with D uncertain. Trimming removed 2 bases at V and 7 bases at J, with 9 bases between. This CDR3 comprises 13 residues. The germline gives CDR1 MGHRA, CDR2 YSYEKL. The CDR3 DNA reads as TGCGCCAGCAGCCAAAGAAGGCGTAATGAGCAGTTCTTC. Translation gives CASSQRRRNEQFF.

The gene calls are TRBV29-1 and TRBJ1-1; D is possibly TRBD1 (6 bases). V lost 6 bases and J lost 3, with 11 bases in between. Germline loops: CDR1 SQVTM, CDR2 ANQGSEA. This CDR3 region has 12 residues. The CDR3 DNA reads TGCAGCGTAGGGAGGGGGGACACTGAAGCTTTCTTT. Protein: CSVGRGDTEAFF.

This clone was counted a few times. V is TRBV29-1 and J is TRBJ2-7; TRBD1 agrees at 10 bases. CDR3 size: 13 residues. With 6 bases clipped from V and 3 bases from J, the junction kept 5 bases outside the gene matches. Germline CDR1 SQVTM, CDR2 ANQGSEA. The CDR3 region is CSVRTGGSYEQYF. CDR3 DNA sequence: TGCAGCGTCCGGACAGGGGGAAGCTACGAGCAGTACTTC.

J is TRBJ2-7 and V is TRBV29-1; D might be TRBD1 (5 bases). CDR3 length equals 13 residues. V lost 1 base, J lost 4 bases, and 11 bases lay in between. Germline loops: CDR1 SQVTM, CDR2 ANQGSEA. CDR3 DNA sequence: TGCAGCGTTGAAGGGCAGGGTCTGTACGAGCAGTACTTC. Amino acid sequence: CSVEGQGLYEQYF.

The J gene is TRBJ2-2, the V gene TRBV4-3, with D uncertain. CDR3 length: 15 residues. In germline, CDR1 is LGHNA, CDR2 YSLEER. V was shortened by 0 bases and J by 3 bases, with 8 bases between the two germline ends. For the CDR3, the DNA is TGCGCCAGCAGCCAAGATATGGATTACACCGGGGAGCTGTTTTTT. Translating gives CASSQDMDYTGELFF.

The rearrangement joins TRBV18 to TRBJ2-7, with D possibly being TRBD1 (5 bases). The CDR3 totals 12 residues. CDR1 KGHSH and CDR2 LQKENI come from the germline V gene. Trimming left V 3 bases short and J 5 bases short, with 8 bases between. The DNA for the CDR3 is TGTGCCAGCTCACCGGGCAGGGACGAGCAGTACTTC. This sequence encodes CASSPGRDEQYF.

This clone was detected a few times. V is TRBV29-1 and J is TRBJ2-7; 8 bases line up with TRBD1. This CDR3 has 15 residues. Trimming at V came to 6 bases and at J to 5 bases, leaving 15 bases not matched to a gene. Per the germline V gene, CDR1 is SQVTM and CDR2 is ANQGSEA. The chain's CDR3 is CSVVTSDRARDEQYF. The CDR3 DNA sequence: TGCAGCGTCGTAACCTCGGACAGGGCCAGGGACGAGCAGTACTTC.

The rearrangement links TRBV27 to TRBJ1-5; the match to TRBD1 covers 9 bases. Germline-derived CDR1 and CDR2 are MNHEY and SMNVEV (reference sequence). V trimming: 5 bases; J trimming: 1 base; junction bases outside the gene matches: 3. The length of the CDR3 is 15 residues. This chain's CDR3 is CASSKQGASNQPQHF. The CDR3, as DNA: TGTGCCAGCAGTAAACAGGGGGCCAGCAATCAGCCCCAGCATTTT.

This clone was observed a few times. A junction end diverges from the germline sequence, so it may reflect a read error. This rearrangement joins TRBV29-1 to TRBJ2-5; TRBD1 might be the D (5 bases). The CDR3 has 15 residues. Germline V lookup: CDR1 SQVTM, CDR2 ANQGSEA. DNA of the CDR3: TGCAGCGTCGAAGTCTTCGGACACCACCAAGAGACCCAGTACTTC. Translation gives CSVEVFGHHQETQYF.

V usage is TRBV5-1 and J usage is TRBJ2-7, with 8 bases identical to TRBD2. The length of the CDR3 is 15 residues. The J segment lost 0 bases and the V segment lost 0 bases, leaving 2 bases of the junction unmatched. Per the germline V gene, CDR1 is SGHRS and CDR2 is YFSETQ. CDR3 DNA sequence: TGCGCCAGCAGCTTGGTTAGCGGGAACTCCTACGAGCAGTACTTC. Translated, it gives CASSLVSGNSYEQYF.

The chain recombines TRBV4-1 with TRBJ1-6, with a weak D call TRBD1 (5 bases). Germline loops: CDR1 MGHRA, CDR2 YSYEKL. This CDR3 has 17 residues. The V and J ends lost 1 base and 0 bases respectively, with 10 bases between them. The CDR3 sequence is CASSQVGGVSYNSPLHF. DNA for the CDR3: TGCGCCAGCAGCCAAGTGGGGGGGGTCTCCTATAATTCACCCCTCCACTTT.

The V and J genes are TRBV7-9 and TRBJ1-5; D gene uncertain. Between the trimmed V and J ends, which lost 3 bases and 0 bases, there was a span of 12 bases. There are 16 residues in the CDR3. CDR1 is SEHNR and CDR2 is FQNEAQ in the germline V gene (reference sequence). The CDR3 spells CASSFDSGSSNQPQHF. The CDR3 nucleotides are TGTGCCAGCAGCTTCGACTCGGGGAGTAGCAATCAGCCCCAGCATTTT.

The J gene is TRBJ2-5, the V gene TRBV10-3; D is undetermined. This CDR3 region has 15 residues. Per germline, CDR1 ENHRY and CDR2 SYGVKD. V was pared by 6 bases and J by 4 bases, with 18 bases between. This CDR3 is CAIRLQDQHPETQYF. The DNA for the CDR3 is TGTGCCATCAGACTCCAGGACCAGCATCCAGAGACCCAGTACTTC.

V gene TRBV19 combines with J gene TRBJ2-7; the D gene is possibly TRBD1 (5 bases). Germline-derived CDR1 and CDR2 are LNHDA and SQIVND (reference sequence). V was clipped by 5 bases and J by 9 bases, with 20 bases between them. This CDR3 spans 14 amino acids. CDR3 DNA: TGTGCCAGTAGTCCAGGGTTCAACCTACCCGGGCAGTACTTC. Translation gives CASSPGFNLPGQYF.

CDR3 bases: TGTGCCAGTAGTATTGAGGGGCCTGGGGTCTACGAGCAGTACTTC. Amino acids: CASSIEGPGVYEQYF. The chain employs TRBV19 and TRBJ2-7; D possibly uses TRBD1 or TRBD2 (5 bases each). This CDR3 has 15 amino acids. CDR1 is LNHDA, CDR2 SQIVND, per germline (reference sequence). The germline V and J ends were trimmed by 3 bases and 3 bases, with 15 bases remaining between them.

This chain links TRBV2 with TRBJ1-2, with 7 bases aligning to TRBD1. The CDR3 loop spans 15 amino acids. Germline V CDR1 and CDR2: SNHLY, FYNNEI. Trimming at V came to 3 bases and at J to 3 bases, leaving 7 bases not matched to a gene. The CDR3, as DNA: TGTGCCAGCAGTGATGAGGGGGCGCGGGACTATGGCTACACCTTC. This sequence encodes CASSDEGARDYGYTF.

The chain uses TRBV5-4 and TRBJ2-3; D gene ambiguous. This CDR3 spans 12 amino acids. The V end was cut by 0 bases, the J end by 4 bases, with 3 bases between. Germline loops: CDR1 SGHNT, CDR2 YYREEE (reference sequence). The CDR3 protein is CASSLGADTQYF. Here the CDR3 DNA reads TGTGCCAGCAGCTTGGGAGCAGATACGCAGTATTTT. Using reference TRBV5-4 and TRBJ2-3 for the parts outside the CDR3, the full variable domain is ETGVTQSPTHLIKTRGQQVTLRCSSQSGHNTVSWYQQALGQGPQFIFQYYREEENGRGNFPPRFSGLQFPNYSSELNVNALELDDSALYLCASSLGADTQYFGPGTRLTVL.

The chain recombines TRBV7-6 with TRBJ1-2; D gene uncertain. This CDR3 comprises 14 residues. Germline lookup yields CDR1 SGHVS and CDR2 FNYEAQ. V lost 2 bases and J lost 2, with 9 bases in between. The CDR3 bases are TGTGCCAGCAGCTTATGGCAGGAGAACTATGGCTACACCTTC. Its protein is CASSLWQENYGYTF.

The J gene is TRBJ2-5, the V gene TRBV4-1, with TRBD1 matching 8 bases. Trimming at V came to 0 bases and at J to 2 bases, leaving 5 bases not matched to a gene. The CDR3 sequence is 16 residues long. Per germline, CDR1 MGHRA and CDR2 YSYEKL. The CDR3 reads CASSQEDRTGQETQYF. The CDR3 DNA reads TGCGCCAGCAGCCAAGAGGACCGGACAGGGCAAGAGACCCAGTACTTC.

This rearrangement joins TRBV14 to TRBJ2-3; tentatively, D is TRBD2 (5 bases). V was pared by 4 bases and J by 0 bases, with 8 bases between. The CDR3 contains 14 residues. From germline, CDR1 is SGHDN and CDR2 FVKESK. CDR3 DNA: TGTGCCAGCAGCCCCCCGGGGAGCACAGATACGCAGTATTTT. Encoded protein: CASSPPGSTDTQYF.